This T cell receptor (beta chain) appears in the sequencing data of a study of shared clonotypes between healthy human individuals. Each unsorted PBMC replicate got 300 ng genomic DNA, tens of thousands of genomes. In the authors' methods: Junction-only immunoSEQ sequences carried no quality scores, so filtering differed. Clones were read by immunoSEQ multiplex PCR, and TCRdb kept only the in-frame ones, dropping some. That table gives V, J and clone size, and the DNA gave D and trimming. The repertoire holds about 490,000 clones, with 70% to 80% as singletons. Trimming cost V 5 bases and J 6 bases; bases outside gene matches: 7. In germline, CDR1 is SGHTA, CDR2 FQGNSA. CDR3 length equals 16 residues.

V is TRBV7-2 and J is TRBJ2-7, with 16 bases that match TRBD2. The sequenced material came from PBMCs. The receptor was isolated from a woman in her thirties or forties in good health. Some clones in this sample may be carry-over from other donors' samples. CDR3 sequence reads: CASSTGLAGGSIEQYF. The CDR3 DNA follows: TGTGCCAGCAGCACGGGACTAGCGGGAGGGTCCATCGAGCAGTACTTC.